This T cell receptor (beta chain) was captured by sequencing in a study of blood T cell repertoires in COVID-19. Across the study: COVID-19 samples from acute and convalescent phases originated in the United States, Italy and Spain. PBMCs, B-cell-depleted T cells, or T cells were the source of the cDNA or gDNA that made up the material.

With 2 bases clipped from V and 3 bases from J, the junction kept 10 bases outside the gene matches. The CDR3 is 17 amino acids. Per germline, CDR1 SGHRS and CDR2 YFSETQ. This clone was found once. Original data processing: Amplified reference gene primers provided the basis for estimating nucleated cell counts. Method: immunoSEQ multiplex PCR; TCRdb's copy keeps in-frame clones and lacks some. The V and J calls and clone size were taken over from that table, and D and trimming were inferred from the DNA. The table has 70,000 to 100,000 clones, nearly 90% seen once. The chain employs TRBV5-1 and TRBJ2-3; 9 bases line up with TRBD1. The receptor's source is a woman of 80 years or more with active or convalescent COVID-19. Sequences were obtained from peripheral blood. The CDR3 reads CASSFDPRQGGTDTQYF. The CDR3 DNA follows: TGCGCCAGCAGCTTCGACCCAAGACAGGGGGGTACAGATACGCAGTATTTT.